This T cell receptor (beta chain) was profiled in a study of cytotoxic CD8 clonotypes in ibrutinib-treated CLL. Study overall: Researchers reported over nine relapsed/refractory and approximately 15 treatment-naive patients, under 18 of them IGHV unmutated. Regarding the study as a whole: Among the clonotypes, public ones were uncommon and contracted or held stable on treatment. Clonality increased at ibrutinib response and stayed stable in sustained remission. At progression, however, it fell back toward baseline. Investigators sampled sustained-remission and progressing patients at differing times.

V lost 0 bases and J 4 bases, leaving 13 bases between the germline ends. There are 15 residues in the CDR3. Germline V gene lookup returns CDR1 SGHNT and CDR2 YYREEE (reference sequence). To note about this clone: Antigen: not known.

The protocol was immunoSEQ multiplex PCR, while the TCRdb copy is restricted to in-frame clones and leaves out a portion. The sample has hundreds of thousands of clones, roughly 74% seen once. Sequencing was performed on PBMCs, taken after 24 months of ibrutinib treatment. V gene TRBV5-4 combines with J gene TRBJ2-5; D is uncertain. The clonotype comes from a human donor with chronic lymphocytic leukemia. The CDR3, as DNA: TGTGCCAGCAGCTTGGGTGGCGACCGGTTAGAGACCCAGTACTTC. Its protein product is CASSLGGDRLETQYF.